One sample yielded the 8 T cell receptor beta chains listed below, sequenced in a study of T cells in Graves' hyperthyroidism and ophthalmopathy. The CDR3 regions of TCR beta were amplified from RNA transcripts. First-round RT-PCR targeting the TCR CDR3 was performed with the HTBI primer set. MiXCR, applied by TCRdb to the multiplex PCR reads, yields one record per CDR3 protein. The sample contains approximately 610,000 distinct CDR3 sequences, 16% of which appear only once. What was sequenced was blood. Receptors originate from a woman aged 18-35 years with Graves' hyperthyroidism.

The V and J genes are TRBV6-6 and TRBJ1-3; D unresolved. The ends were cut back, 2 bases at V and 0 bases at J, with 11 bases in the middle. Germline CDR1 and CDR2: MNHNY and SVGAGI (reference sequence). This CDR3 is 16 amino acids long. CDR3 protein: CASSYGRLTSGNTIYF. CDR3 DNA sequence: TGTGCCAGCAGTTACGGCCGCCTCACCTCTGGAAACACCATATATTTT.

This clonotype was seen a few times. This chain uses TRBV29-1 with TRBJ2-3; TRBD1 aligns across 7 bases. Germline CDR1 is SQVTM and CDR2 is ANQGSEA. The length of the CDR3 is 12 residues. J lost 8 bases, V lost 2 bases, and 4 bases had no gene match. The CDR3 DNA follows: TGCAGCGTTGAATTTTCAGGGGGTACGCAGTATTTT. Translated, it gives CSVEFSGGTQYF.

This clonotype was seen at least ten times. The chain is built from TRBV11-2 and TRBJ2-3; 8 nucleotides agree with TRBD2. From germline, CDR1 is SGHAT and CDR2 FQNNGV. CDR3 length: 19 residues. The J segment lost 5 bases and the V segment lost 3 bases, leaving 19 bases of the junction unmatched. The CDR3 bases are TGTGCCAGCAGCTTTCTCGGTAGCGGGGCCGGGCCGTTTAAAGATACGCAGTATTTT. Its protein product is CASSFLGSGAGPFKDTQYF.

This clonotype was counted ten times or more. The chain joins TRBV7-9 to TRBJ2-5; 9 bases are shared with TRBD2. This CDR3 is built from 15 residues. CDR1 is SEHNR, CDR2 FQNEAQ, per germline (reference sequence). With V trimmed by 3 bases and J by 2 bases, 4 bases remained unmatched. CDR3: CASSFRLAGQETQYF. The DNA for the CDR3 is TGTGCCAGCAGCTTTCGGCTAGCGGGGCAAGAGACCCAGTACTTC.

The rearrangement links TRBV7-8 to TRBJ2-2; TRBD2 aligns across 7 bases. The CDR3 is 17 amino acids. J was trimmed by 1 base and V by 3 bases; bases with no gene match: 8. Germline CDR1 reads SGHVS; CDR2 reads FQNEAQ. CDR3 in amino acids: CASSFPGVAGNTGELFF. The CDR3 nucleotides are TGTGCCAGCAGCTTTCCGGGAGTAGCGGGGAACACCGGGGAGCTGTTTTTT. Combining the CDR3 with reference TRBV7-8 and TRBJ2-2 gives the whole variable domain GAGVSQSPRYKVAKRGQDVALRCDPISGHVSLFWYQQALGQGPEFLTYFQNEAQLDKSGLPSDRFFAERPEGSVSTLKIQRTQQEDSAVYLCASSFPGVAGNTGELFFGEGSRLTVL.

This clonotype was counted many times. The genes are TRBV30 and TRBJ2-5; TRBD2 aligns across 9 bases. The germline CDR1 and CDR2 sequences are GTSNPN and SVGIG (reference sequence). This CDR3 contains 13 residues. Losses at the gene ends were 4 bases for V and 3 bases for J; bases not matched to a gene: 3. CDR3 DNA sequence: TGTGCCTGGAATGGCGGGAGGGAAGAGACCCAGTACTTC. Protein sequence: CAWNGGREETQYF.

This clonotype was observed a handful of times. The chain is built from TRBV7-9 and TRBJ2-7; 10 positions match TRBD1. CDR1 is SEHNR and CDR2 is FQNEAQ in the germline V gene (reference sequence). The CDR3 has 14 residues. V gave up 4 bases and J gave up 4 bases; unmatched junction bases: 4. CDR3 loop: CASSYSDRGYEQYF. The CDR3 DNA reads as TGTGCCAGCAGCTATTCGGACAGGGGGTACGAGCAGTACTTC.

The chain combines TRBV12-3 or TRBV12-4 with TRBJ2-3; 9 nucleotides align to TRBD2. The V segment lost 8 bases and the J segment 4 bases; nucleotides outside the gene matches: 10. The CDR3 consists of 15 residues. As DNA, the CDR3 is TGTGCCAGCGCCTTTGCGGGAGGGCCCTCAGATACGCAGTATTTT. Protein sequence: CASAFAGGPSDTQYF.